This T cell receptor beta chain was recovered during a study of breast tumors, draining lymph nodes, adjacent tissues (dated by TCRdb to 2016 to 2017). Regarding the complete study: TCR beta repertoires were compared across tumor, adjacent nontumor tissue and axillary lymph nodes obtained from breast cancer patients. In human breast cancer, the study set out to assess how tumor, surrounding tissue and draining lymph node repertoires relate to one another and whether T cells might be exchanged between them. Results the study describes overall, beyond this receptor: The data were judged consistent with most tumor T cells deriving from the lymph node and then expanding within tumor tissue. The conclusion that tumor T cells originate in lymph nodes was framed as consistent with a hypothesis rather than directly demonstrated. Tumor and nontumor tissue repertoires were significantly more similar in luminal-like than in basal-like breast cancer. Tumor T-cell repertoires showed less diversity than lymph node repertoires and more diversity than nontumor tissue repertoires, and tumor T-cell repertoires showed preferential V and J gene usage.

Sequenced on an Illumina HiSeq 2000. TCR beta chain libraries were generated by multiplex PCR amplification. The amplified TCR beta chain products were analyzed by high-throughput sequencing. TCRdb itself trimmed the public reads at Q25 with fastp, ran MiXCR and retained productive beta chains. Identical CDR3 protein sequences are pooled into one entry, listed with their most common genes and DNA. The sample table shows around 140,000 distinct CDR3 sequences, and around 24% are seen once. Jointly, the top ten make up approximately 2.7% of the sample. This clonotype was detected ten times or more. There is no known antigen for this receptor. It has no much larger one-base neighbor in the sample; base qualities were not kept. Lymph node samples came from the axillary draining lymph nodes of breast cancer patients. The sequencing input was axillary lymph node tissue. The TCR sequence derives from a female donor with breast cancer. Some clones in this sample may be carry-over from other donors' samples.

The sequenced DNA is TGTGCCAGCAGTTCCCAGGCCTACGAGCAGTACTTC. It codes for CASSSQAYEQYF. This chain joins TRBV12-3 or TRBV12-4 to TRBJ2-7, with no D gene named confidently. From the cysteine through the phenylalanine, the CDR3 covers 12 amino acids. Of the read, only the CDR3 DNA is kept; its 36 bases are in frame from base 1. V was cut back by 4 bases and J by 2 bases, leaving a gap of 6 bases between them.